Each of the 14 T cell receptor beta chains below was sequenced from the same sample in a study of blood T cell repertoires in COVID-19. TCRdb's copy holds only in-frame clones and misses some; the assay was immunoSEQ multiplex PCR. This sample yields roughly 160,000 clones, of which around 90% are seen a single time; just over 2.5% belongs to the top ten. What was sequenced was peripheral blood. These receptors came from a woman older than 75 with COVID-19, enrolled during active disease.

The chain combines TRBV3-1 (or the pseudogene TRBV3-2) with TRBJ2-2, with TRBD2 matching 7 bases. With 4 bases clipped from V and 4 bases from J, the junction kept 12 bases outside the gene matches. The CDR3 has 17 residues. The V gene's germline CDR1 is LGHDT and CDR2 YNNKEL (reference sequence). The CDR3 nucleotides read TGTGCCAGCAGCCCCACAAAGGCTAGCGGCTTCACCGGGGAGCTGTTTTTT. Protein product: CASSPTKASGFTGELFF.

This sequence joins TRBV18 and TRBJ2-3; D perhaps matches TRBD2 (5 bases). V was cut by 4 bases and J by 0 bases, with 11 bases left in between. Germline V gene sequence: CDR1 KGHSH, CDR2 LQKENI. This CDR3 spans 15 amino acids. CDR3 coding DNA: TGTGCCAGCTCACGCCGACTAACTAGCACAGATACGCAGTATTTT. Amino acids: CASSRRLTSTDTQYF. Complete variable domain (other parts from reference TRBV18 and TRBJ2-3): NAGVMQNPRHLVRRRGQEARLRCSPMKGHSHVYWYRQLPEEGLKFMVYLQKENIIDESGMPKERFSAEFPKEGPSILRIQQVVRGDSAAYFCASSRRLTSTDTQYFGPGTRLTVL.

V gene TRBV20-1 combines with J gene TRBJ1-2, with a tentative D call TRBD1 (5 bases). V was cut by 5 bases and J by 6 bases, with 10 bases left in between. The CDR3 spans 11 residues. Germline assignment: CDR1 DFQATT and CDR2 SNEGSKA (reference sequence). The CDR3 loop is CSAAEGDGYTF. For the CDR3, the DNA is TGCAGTGCTGCAGAAGGGGATGGCTACACCTTC.

This rearrangement joins TRBV7-8 to TRBJ2-2; 10 bases agree with TRBD1. J was trimmed by 1 base and V by 2 bases; bases with no gene match: 4. This CDR3 has 17 residues. Germline V gives CDR1 SGHVS, CDR2 FQNEAQ. Here the CDR3 reads CASSLRTGGMNTGELFF. DNA for the CDR3: TGTGCCAGCAGCTTAAGGACAGGGGGGATGAACACCGGGGAGCTGTTTTTT.

DNA for the CDR3: TGTGCCAGCAACAGAAGTGGGCAGCCCCAGCATTTT. This gives the protein CASNRSGQPQHF. The genes are TRBV28 and TRBJ1-5; D is unclear. This CDR3 comprises 12 residues. V gave up 7 bases and J gave up 7 bases, with 11 bases separating them. Germline assignment: CDR1 MDHEN and CDR2 SYDVKM.

The CDR3 protein is CASSFGVYEQYF. As DNA, the CDR3 is TGTGCCAGCAGTTTTGGAGTCTACGAGCAGTACTTC. V is TRBV28 and J is TRBJ2-7; no clear D gene. The V end lost 3 bases, the J end lost 3 bases, and 6 bases lay between the germline ends. The CDR3 is 12 amino acids. The V gene's germline CDR1 is MDHEN and CDR2 SYDVKM. Combining the CDR3 with reference TRBV28 and TRBJ2-7 gives the whole variable domain DVKVTQSSRYLVKRTGEKVFLECVQDMDHENMFWYRQDPGLGLRLIYFSYDVKMKEKGDIPEGYSVSREKKERFSLILESASTNQTSMYLCASSFGVYEQYFGPGTRLTVT.

This chain uses TRBV6-5 with TRBJ1-5, with 12 nucleotides matching TRBD1. The CDR3 consists of 14 residues. Germline V lookup: CDR1 MNHEY, CDR2 SVGAGI. The trim removed 6 bases at V and 6 bases at J, leaving 3 bases unmatched. CDR3 DNA: TGTGCCAGCAGCGGGACAGGGGGCAGTCAGCCCCAGCATTTT. Its protein product is CASSGTGGSQPQHF.

V usage is TRBV5-5 and J usage is TRBJ2-5; 7 bases line up with TRBD1. The CDR3 loop spans 17 amino acids. Trimming took 1 base from V and 4 from J; bases not matched to a gene: 13. Germline V CDR1 and CDR2: SGHKS, YYEKEE (reference sequence). In DNA form, the CDR3 reads TGTGCCAGCAGCTTGTCACAGGGGAGATTTGGGCCAGAGACCCAGTACTTC. Its protein is CASSLSQGRFGPETQYF.

The rearrangement links TRBV7-9 to TRBJ2-5; 11 positions match TRBD2. Germline V gene sequence: CDR1 SEHNR, CDR2 FQNEAQ (reference sequence). V shed 10 bases, J shed 5 bases, and the junction held 9 bases outside the gene matches. The CDR3 is made up of 14 amino acids. In nucleotides, the CDR3 is TGTGCCACCAATCTAGCGGGAGGAGGGGAGACCCAGTACTTC. Its protein is CATNLAGGGETQYF.

The CDR3, as DNA: TGTGCCAGCAGCTTAACCCACGGTAGCTCCTACAATGAGCAGTTCTTC. Protein sequence: CASSLTHGSSYNEQFF. The chain uses TRBV7-2 and TRBJ2-1; D is undetermined. The CDR3 spans 16 residues. V was clipped by 2 bases and J by 0 bases, with 11 bases between them. Germline V gene data show CDR1 as SGHTA and CDR2 as FQGNSA.

The V call is TRBV3-1 (or the pseudogene TRBV3-2), the J call TRBJ2-1; no clear D gene. CDR1 is LGHDT, CDR2 YNNKEL, per germline (reference sequence). This CDR3 contains 15 residues. Trimming removed 5 bases at V and 0 bases at J, with 11 bases between. This CDR3 is CASSRSPRSYNEQFF. In DNA, the CDR3 is TGTGCCAGCAGCAGGAGTCCTCGCTCCTACAATGAGCAGTTCTTC.

The chain combines TRBV28 with TRBJ1-5; D may be TRBD1 (6 bases). V lost 6 bases to trimming and J lost 2 bases, with 23 bases between them. The CDR3 loop spans 18 amino acids. CDR1 is MDHEN and CDR2 is SYDVKM in the germline V gene. The CDR3 nucleotides are TGTGCCAGCAGCCAGCCATCTTCCGGGTCAGGGGGCAATCAGCCCCAGCATTTT. Amino acid sequence: CASSQPSSGSGGNQPQHF.

This clone was seen once. V usage is TRBV21-1 and J usage is TRBJ1-5; the tabulated D call, TRBD1, remains unverified against the DNA. TRBV21-1 is annotated as a pseudogene. This CDR3 is built from 16 residues. The CDR3 spells CASNPAPAGGNQPQHF. The CDR3 bases are TGTGCCAGCAACCCCGCCCCCGCAGGGGGTAATCAGCCCCAGCATTTT.

J is TRBJ1-5 and V is TRBV24-1, with TRBD1 matching 7 bases. V was clipped by 4 bases and J by 2 bases; unmatched bases: 7. This CDR3 comprises 16 residues. Looked up from germline, CDR1 is KGHDR and CDR2 is SFDVKD. CDR3 sequence: CATSDRDRVGNQPQHF. The CDR3 nucleotides read TGTGCCACCAGTGACCGAGACAGGGTAGGCAATCAGCCCCAGCATTTT.